The next 32 T cell receptor beta chains were all read from a single sample in a study of T cell repertoires in cytomegalovirus infection. TCRdb used MiXCR to reprocess the reads, holding one entry per CDR3 protein. The data contain about 490,000 distinct CDR3 sequences, over 9% of them seen just once; the ten biggest clones take up roughly 10%. The source material was PBMCs. The receptors derive from a human donor in good health (CMV status not recorded). Some clones in this sample may be carry-over from other donors' samples.

In this sample, this clonotype turned up many times. This chain joins TRBV14 and TRBJ1-3; unclear D gene. Between the trimmed V and J ends, which lost 4 bases and 0 bases, there was a span of 4 bases. Germline CDR1 and CDR2: SGHDN and FVKESK. The CDR3 runs 13 residues. The CDR3 sequence is CASSPFSGNTIYF. The CDR3 coding sequence is TGTGCCAGCAGCCCTTTCTCTGGAAACACCATATATTTT. The whole variable domain, filled in from reference TRBV14 and TRBJ1-3, reads EAGVTQFPSHSVIEKGQTVTLRCDPISGHDNLYWYRRVMGKEIKFLLHFVKESKQDESGMPNNRFLAERTGGTYSTLKVQPAELEDSGVYFCASSPFSGNTIYFGEGSWLTVV.

This clonotype was seen ten or more times. CDR3 loop: CASSLAPLTSQYF. CDR3 sequence (DNA): TGTGCCAGCAGCTTAGCGCCGTTGACTAGCCAGTACTTC. The genes are TRBV7-8 and TRBJ2-5; tentative D call: TRBD2 (6 bases). This CDR3 comprises 13 residues. Trimming pared 0 bases from V and 10 bases from J, leaving 12 bases between. Germline V gives CDR1 SGHVS, CDR2 FQNEAQ.

This clonotype was observed a few times. The chain combines TRBV3-1 with TRBJ2-2, with D unresolved. Per the germline V gene, CDR1 is LGHDT and CDR2 is YNNKEL (reference sequence). CDR3 length equals 17 residues. V lost 1 base to trimming and J lost 1 base, with 13 bases between them. The CDR3 loop reads CASSQVRSGWNTGELFF. The CDR3 DNA reads as TGTGCCAGCAGCCAAGTACGGTCAGGTTGGAACACCGGGGAGCTGTTTTTT. The complete variable domain, with remaining parts taken from reference TRBV3-1 and TRBJ2-2, reads DTAVSQTPKYLVTQMGNDKSIKCEQNLGHDTMYWYKQDSKKFLKIMFSYNNKELIINETVPNRFSPKSPDKAHLNLHINSLELGDSAVYFCASSQVRSGWNTGELFFGEGSRLTVL.

The genes are TRBV29-1 and TRBJ1-2; TRBD1 matches at 7 bases. The CDR3 has 14 amino acids. Germline CDR1 reads SQVTM; CDR2 reads ANQGSEA. J lost 3 bases, V lost 6 bases, and 10 bases had no gene match. The CDR3 region is CSVPGRGHDYGYTF. For the CDR3, the DNA is TGCAGCGTCCCCGGGAGGGGGCACGACTATGGCTACACCTTC.

This clonotype has ten or more counts. V and J are TRBV7-6 and TRBJ2-7; D is unresolved. V lost 1 base, J lost 1 base, and 8 bases lay in between. The CDR3 totals 14 residues. Germline assignment: CDR1 SGHVS and CDR2 FNYEAQ. The CDR3 reads CASSLGQLSYEQYF. In DNA form, the CDR3 reads TGTGCCAGCAGCTTAGGCCAGCTTTCCTACGAGCAGTACTTC.

This clonotype was detected many times. The rearrangement joins TRBV11-1 to TRBJ2-2; D remains unclear. Trimming took off 5 bases at V and 0 bases at J, with 10 bases between the two ends. Germline V lookup: CDR1 SGHAT, CDR2 FQDESV (reference sequence). The CDR3 is 15 amino acids. CDR3 residues: CASSLAQTNTGELFF. CDR3 bases: TGTGCCAGCAGCCTGGCACAGACGAACACCGGGGAGCTGTTTTTT.

The sample holds many counts of this clonotype. DNA for the CDR3: TGTGCCAGCAGTTTAGTATCACGGGCGGTGCCATACAATGAGCAGTTCTTC. It is translated as CASSLVSRAVPYNEQFF. This chain connects TRBV12-3 or TRBV12-4 to TRBJ2-1; no clear D gene. The CDR3 consists of 17 residues. Trimming removed 1 base at V and 4 bases at J, with 17 bases between.

Details on this clonotype: With a much larger clone just one base away, this may be a read error. This CDR3 is CASTADRGSNQPQHF. The CDR3 region has the DNA TGTGCCAGCACCGCGGACAGGGGGAGCAATCAGCCCCAGCATTTT. This chain links TRBV2 with TRBJ1-5; 10 bases line up with TRBD1. Losses at the gene ends were 7 bases for V and 1 base for J; bases not matched to a gene: 4. In germline, CDR1 is SNHLY, CDR2 FYNNEI. The CDR3 spans 15 residues.

This clonotype was recorded many times. The CDR3 DNA sequence: TGTGCCAGCGACCCCTACAGGTACATGAACACTGAAGCTTTCTTT. This encodes CASDPYRYMNTEAFF. The V call is TRBV6-1, the J call TRBJ1-1; D is possibly TRBD1 (5 bases). Germline CDR1 reads MNHNS; CDR2 reads SASEGT. This CDR3 comprises 15 residues. Trimming took 8 bases from V and 0 from J, leaving 16 bases between them.

This clonotype was seen repeatedly, ten times or more. The chain carries TRBV5-8 and TRBJ2-3; TRBD1 agrees at 10 bases. CDR3 length: 14 amino acids. V lost 3 bases to trimming and J lost 10 bases; unmatched junction nucleotides: 8. Germline V gene data show CDR1 as SGHTS and CDR2 as YDEGEE. The CDR3 is CASSSAGTGEAQYF. DNA of the CDR3: TGTGCCAGCAGCTCGGCCGGGACAGGGGAAGCGCAGTATTTT.

In its sample, this clonotype was seen many times. The V call is TRBV7-2, the J call TRBJ2-1, with unresolved D. In germline, CDR1 is SGHTA, CDR2 FQGNSA. V lost 2 bases to trimming and J lost 6 bases, with 14 bases between them. The CDR3 extends over 15 amino acids. The CDR3 sequence is CASSLIVLPGNEQFF. The CDR3 nucleotides read TGTGCCAGCAGCTTAATTGTGCTTCCGGGCAATGAGCAGTTCTTC.

CDR3 amino acids: CASSSEGFPEAYGYTF. CDR3 sequence (DNA): TGTGCCAGCTCAAGTGAGGGCTTCCCGGAGGCCTATGGCTACACCTTC. The chain joins TRBV18 to TRBJ1-2, with D hard to call. V lost 5 bases and J 4 bases, leaving 20 bases between the germline ends. The CDR3 sequence is 16 residues long. Germline V gene data show CDR1 as KGHSH and CDR2 as LQKENI.

This clonotype was found a few times. This chain links TRBV11-2 with TRBJ1-5; D gene uncertain. The CDR3 has 15 amino acids. Germline lookup yields CDR1 SGHAT and CDR2 FQNNGV. V lost 0 bases and J lost 9, with 15 bases in between. In DNA form, the CDR3 reads TGTGCCAGCAGCTTAGAGGCGGACTCTCATCGGCCCCAGCATTTT. As protein: CASSLEADSHRPQHF.

Many counts were recorded for this clonotype. The V gene is TRBV7-9, the J gene TRBJ2-2; 10 positions match TRBD1. Looked up from germline, CDR1 is SEHNR and CDR2 is FQNEAQ (reference sequence). The CDR3 sequence is 15 residues long. The CDR3, as DNA: TGTAGTGGGGGACAGGGGTCGATGAACACCGGGGAGCTGTTTTTT. Its protein is CSGGQGSMNTGELFF.

Notes on this clonotype: Given a much more abundant clone one base away, this may be a read error. The genes are TRBV6-6 and TRBJ2-5; D not certain. Germline values: CDR1 MNHNY, CDR2 SVGAGI (reference sequence). CDR3 length equals 13 residues. The V gene lost 8 bases and the J gene lost 4 bases, with 14 bases spanning the gap. The CDR3 sequence: CASGSLFGETQYF. CDR3 nucleotides: TGTGCCAGCGGTTCCCTCTTTGGAGAGACCCAGTACTTC.

This clonotype was detected ten times or more. The chain uses TRBV7-8 and TRBJ2-3; TRBD2 matches at 13 bases. Germline loops: CDR1 SGHVS, CDR2 FQNEAQ. The CDR3 spans 18 residues. V lost 5 bases to trimming and J lost 6 bases; unmatched junction nucleotides: 14. Here the CDR3 reads CASSHQLAGGPLGDTQYF. The CDR3 DNA follows: TGTGCCAGCAGCCACCAACTAGCGGGAGGGCCTTTGGGGGATACGCAGTATTTT.

This clonotype was detected ten times or more. The chain combines TRBV6-5 with TRBJ2-5; D possibly matches TRBD1 or TRBD2 (5 bases each). Deletions cut 8 bases from V and 1 base from J, with 11 bases between. Per the germline V gene, CDR1 is MNHEY and CDR2 is SVGAGI. CDR3 length: 13 residues. The CDR3 sequence: CASRGDVQETQYF. CDR3 DNA: TGTGCCAGCCGAGGGGACGTCCAAGAGACCCAGTACTTC.

This clonotype was counted ten times or more. The rearrangement uses TRBV27 and TRBJ2-7; D is tentatively TRBD1 or TRBD2 (5 bases each). The CDR3 is 16 residues long. Germline assignment: CDR1 MNHEY and CDR2 SMNVEV (reference sequence). V was trimmed by 0 bases and J by 0 bases, leaving 12 bases between them. CDR3 nucleotides: TGTGCCAGCAGTTTATCTACCGGGACGTACTCCTACGAGCAGTACTTC. Protein: CASSLSTGTYSYEQYF.

V usage is TRBV30 and J usage is TRBJ1-5; the D gene is possibly TRBD1 (5 bases). Trimming removed 1 base at V and 0 bases at J, with 16 bases between. The CDR3 spans 17 residues. CDR1 is GTSNPN and CDR2 is SVGIG in the germline V gene (reference sequence). CDR3 nucleotides: TGTGCCTGGAGTGGCAAAGCCCTTACAGGTAGCAATCAGCCCCAGCATTTT. This encodes CAWSGKALTGSNQPQHF.

This clonotype was counted a few times. The rearrangement joins TRBV10-3 to TRBJ1-1; D is unclear. V was shortened by 0 bases and J by 0 bases, with 8 bases between the two germline ends. The CDR3 sequence is 15 residues long. The germline V gene has CDR1 ENHRY and CDR2 SYGVKD. CDR3 protein: CAISESTALNTEAFF. CDR3 nucleotide sequence: TGTGCCATCAGTGAGTCAACTGCCTTGAACACTGAAGCTTTCTTT.

This clonotype was detected many times. This rearrangement joins TRBV11-2 to TRBJ2-3, with 8 bases that match TRBD2. CDR3 length: 22 residues. From germline, CDR1 is SGHAT and CDR2 FQNNGV. V lost 4 bases, J lost 3 bases, and 27 bases stayed unmatched. Written as DNA, the CDR3 is TGTGCCAGCAGCTCGCTAATCCAACAGGGAACATCTCGTGGCGGGAGGACAGATACGCAGTATTTT. This sequence encodes CASSSLIQQGTSRGGRTDTQYF.

This clonotype was detected only a few times. J is TRBJ2-1 and V is TRBV27; 12 bases map to TRBD2. This CDR3 spans 17 amino acids. Germline values: CDR1 MNHEY, CDR2 SMNVEV (reference sequence). J gave up 7 bases and V 2 bases, and 9 bases lay outside the gene matches. The CDR3 DNA reads as TGTGCCAGCAGTTTACCTCTAGCGGGAGGGCCACGGAATGAGCAGTTCTTC. As protein: CASSLPLAGGPRNEQFF.

This clonotype was detected ten times or more. The chain carries TRBV4-1 and TRBJ1-5; TRBD1 agrees at 8 bases. V was pared by 2 bases and J by 0 bases, with 9 bases of the junction left unmatched. This CDR3 region has 18 residues. Germline-derived CDR1 and CDR2 are MGHRA and YSYEKL. CDR3: CASSQSGTGLYSNQPQHF. CDR3 DNA sequence: TGCGCCAGCAGCCAATCCGGGACAGGTCTTTATAGCAATCAGCCCCAGCATTTT.

A few counts support this clonotype. The chain uses TRBV9 and TRBJ2-1, with a possible D match to TRBD2 (5 bases). Germline values: CDR1 SGDLS, CDR2 YYNGEE. The V and J ends lost 0 bases and 4 bases respectively, with 11 bases between them. The CDR3 spans 15 residues. CDR3: CASSVEGGLYNEQFF. Here the CDR3 DNA reads TGTGCCAGCAGCGTAGAAGGCGGGTTATACAATGAGCAGTTCTTC.

This clonotype was found many times. V is TRBV11-2 and J is TRBJ1-1; D is undetermined. Germline lookup yields CDR1 SGHAT and CDR2 FQNNGV. Trimming took 5 bases from V and 0 from J, leaving 10 bases between them. The CDR3 runs 14 residues. CDR3 nucleotide sequence: TGTGCCAGCAGCCCCAGACGGATGAACACTGAAGCTTTCTTT. Protein product: CASSPRRMNTEAFF.

This clonotype was seen many times. The rearrangement uses TRBV2 and TRBJ2-3; 12 positions agree with TRBD2. The junction had 5 bases not matched to a gene; V was cut back by 3 bases and J by 4 bases. The V gene's germline CDR1 is SNHLY and CDR2 FYNNEI. There are 16 residues in the CDR3. In DNA form, the CDR3 reads TGTGCCAGCAGTGAGTCGGCTAGCGGGAGGGCAGATACGCAGTATTTT. As protein: CASSESASGRADTQYF.

The V call is TRBV20-1, the J call TRBJ2-7, with D possibly matching TRBD1 (6 bases). Trimming took 6 bases from V and 3 from J, leaving 18 bases between them. This CDR3 contains 14 residues. Germline V gives CDR1 DFQATT, CDR2 SNEGSKA (reference sequence). The CDR3 nucleotides are TGCAGTGCCCGGACGAGCGACAGGTTCTACGAGCAGTACTTC. Protein: CSARTSDRFYEQYF.

This clonotype was seen a few times. V is TRBV27 and J is TRBJ1-5; D is unresolved. The CDR3 runs to 13 residues. The V gene's germline CDR1 is MNHEY and CDR2 SMNVEV (reference sequence). Between the trimmed V and J ends, which lost 0 bases and 8 bases, there was a span of 8 bases. The CDR3 bases are TGTGCCAGCAGTTTATCATGGCGTGAGCCCCAGCATTTT. Amino acids: CASSLSWREPQHF.

The rearrangement uses TRBV14 and TRBJ2-7; unclear D gene. Germline loops: CDR1 SGHDN, CDR2 FVKESK. Trimming shortened V by 0 bases and J by 2 bases, and 8 bases separated the two germline ends. CDR3 length: 14 residues. CDR3 amino acids: CASSQEGGAYEQYF. Here the CDR3 DNA reads TGTGCCAGCAGCCAAGAGGGTGGGGCCTACGAGCAGTACTTC.

This clonotype was counted many times. CDR3 protein: CASSFSPRAYLGLNTEAFF. Here the CDR3 DNA reads TGTGCCAGCAGTTTTTCCCCCAGGGCGTACCTAGGGTTGAACACTGAAGCTTTCTTT. This rearrangement joins TRBV27 to TRBJ1-1; D possibly corresponds to TRBD1 (5 bases). Germline assignment: CDR1 MNHEY and CDR2 SMNVEV (reference sequence). The CDR3 length is 19 residues. Between the trimmed V and J ends, which lost 3 bases and 0 bases, there was a span of 23 bases.

This clonotype was recorded many times. The CDR3 sequence: CASSFRGRVYTQYF. CDR3 in DNA: TGTGCCAGCAGCTTCAGGGGGCGCGTATATACGCAGTATTTT. The V call is TRBV11-2, the J call TRBJ2-3, with 8 bases fitting TRBD1. Per germline, CDR1 SGHAT and CDR2 FQNNGV. The CDR3 extends over 14 amino acids. Trimming at V came to 3 bases and at J to 7 bases, leaving 6 bases not matched to a gene.

The chain recombines TRBV5-4 with TRBJ2-2; possibly TRBD2 for D (7 bases). Germline V CDR1 and CDR2: SGHNT, YYREEE (reference sequence). This CDR3 has 17 residues. V was trimmed by 4 bases and J by 0 bases, leaving 16 bases between them. CDR3 region: CASSPWAGASNTGELFF. CDR3 coding DNA: TGTGCCAGCAGCCCCTGGGCGGGGGCATCGAACACCGGGGAGCTGTTTTTT.